This T cell receptor beta chain is drawn from a study of spatial heterogeneity in lung cancer. Study summary: An average of more than ten raw reads was observed per unique TCR and UMI combination.

Findings and limits, study-wide: Ubiquitous expanded tumor TCRs showed up in blood more at resection than follow-up.

CDR1 is SNHLY and CDR2 is FYNNEI in the germline V gene. The CDR3 sequence is 14 residues long. The V gene end was trimmed by 11 bases and the J gene end by 5 bases; junction bases not matched to a gene: 13. Time point meaning: sample taken at primary tumor resection. Extraction of whole RNA from tumor, nontumor lung or frozen PBMC preceded unsorted sequencing. The donors comprised 60 to 85 untreated early-stage non-small cell lung cancer patients. TCR cDNA molecules were tagged individually, and each one carried a unique molecular identifier. TCRdb recomputed calls from the 5' RACE reads with MiXCR, one row per CDR3 protein. The top ten clones hold 6.9% of a sample with roughly 100,000 distinct CDR3 sequences, roughly 10% of them seen once. Comment on this clonotype: The antigen is unknown.

This chain uses TRBV2 with TRBJ2-5; 8 nucleotides align to TRBD1. This TCR derives from a male donor with early-stage non-small cell lung cancer. The sample here was PBMCs, taken at surgery. The CDR3 region has the DNA TGTGCCGGTAAACAGGGGGTTGCAGCGGAGACCCAGTACTTC. Protein product: CAGKQGVAAETQYF. Full variable domain (remainder filled in from reference TRBV2 and TRBJ2-5): EPEVTQTPSHQVTQMGQEVILRCVPISNHLYFYWYRQILGQKVEFLVSFYNNEISEKSEIFDDQFSVERPDGSNFTLKIRSTKLEDSAMYFCAGKQGVAAETQYFGPGTRLLVL.